The 11 T cell receptor beta chains below come from one sample, sequenced in a study of CD4+ T cells in melanoma. Assay used: immunoSEQ multiplex PCR; TCRdb lists only in-frame clones, some missing. The repertoire holds around 100,000 clones, over 80% seen once, with roughly 3.1% in the top ten. Sequencing used peripheral blood. The receptors were sampled from a human donor with melanoma.

This clone was counted between two and nine times. V usage is TRBV6-4 and J usage is TRBJ1-5; 7 nucleotides line up with TRBD1. V dropped 6 bases and J dropped 2; count of bases not matched to a gene: 16. Germline V lookup: CDR1 MRHNA, CDR2 SNTAGT. This CDR3 is 18 amino acids long. Here the CDR3 DNA reads TGTGCCAGCAGCAAAAGGGGGCTTACATTCTATGGCAATCAGCCCCAGCATTTT. The encoded protein is CASSKRGLTFYGNQPQHF.

Note on this clone: One end of the junction is discordant with germline, which a read error may explain. The rearrangement links TRBV2 to TRBJ1-4; 7 positions match TRBD1. Germline V gene lookup returns CDR1 SNHLY and CDR2 FYNNEI. The CDR3 totals 11 residues. The CDR3 loop is CASSGDRVGLF. The CDR3 DNA reads TGTGCCAGCAGTGGGGACAGAGTAGGCCTTTTT.

The gene calls are TRBV30 and TRBJ1-3, with D uncertain. This CDR3 is built from 14 residues. The germline CDR1 and CDR2 sequences are GTSNPN and SVGIG (reference sequence). The germline V and J ends were trimmed by 4 bases and 2 bases, with 12 bases remaining between them. The CDR3 loop reads CAWTNGQAGNTIYF. CDR3 sequence (DNA): TGTGCCTGGACAAACGGGCAGGCTGGAAACACCATATATTTT.

This clone was seen more than once but under ten times. The genes are TRBV27 and TRBJ2-7; 7 bases match TRBD1. The CDR3 is made up of 12 amino acids. Germline V gene data show CDR1 as MNHEY and CDR2 as SMNVEV (reference sequence). V was pared by 5 bases and J by 4 bases, with 2 bases of the junction left unmatched. This CDR3 reads CASSPQGYEQYF. The CDR3 DNA reads as TGTGCCAGCAGTCCACAGGGGTACGAGCAGTACTTC.

This clone was counted once. The DNA for the CDR3 is TGTGCCAGCAGCTTAGAAACAGCGGGGGGCCTCACCGGGGAGCTGTTTTTT. This codes for CASSLETAGGLTGELFF. V and J are TRBV7-6 and TRBJ2-2; 9 bases align to TRBD2. Germline V gene sequence: CDR1 SGHVS, CDR2 FNYEAQ. V lost 1 base to trimming and J lost 4 bases; unmatched junction nucleotides: 7. The CDR3 has 17 amino acids. Full variable domain (outside the CDR3, taken from reference TRBV7-6 and TRBJ2-2): GAGVSQSPRYKVTKRGQDVALRCDPISGHVSLYWYRQALGQGPEFLTYFNYEAQQDKSGLPNDRFSAERPEGSISTLTIQRTEQRDSAMYRCASSLETAGGLTGELFFGEGSRLTVL.

The chain combines TRBV30 with TRBJ2-6, with a tentative D call TRBD1 (5 bases). This CDR3 is 13 amino acids long. Trimming left V 7 bases short and J 0 bases short, with 7 bases between. Per germline, CDR1 GTSNPN and CDR2 SVGIG (reference sequence). CDR3 nucleotide sequence: TGTGCCTCAGGGCCCTCTGGGGCCAACGTCCTGACTTTC. Amino acids: CASGPSGANVLTF.

The rearrangement links TRBV4-3 to TRBJ2-5, with D possibly being TRBD2 (5 bases). The CDR3 is 15 amino acids. The V and J ends lost 0 bases and 5 bases respectively, with 13 bases between them. The germline CDR1 and CDR2 sequences are LGHNA and YSLEER. CDR3 nucleotides: TGCGCCAGCAGCCAAGACGAGGTTAGCGTGGAGACCCAGTACTTC. Its translation is CASSQDEVSVETQYF.

The gene calls are TRBV5-1 and TRBJ1-5; D is unclear. Germline V gene data show CDR1 as SGHRS and CDR2 as YFSETQ. The CDR3 consists of 19 residues. With 0 bases removed from V and 0 bases from J, the gap between germline ends came to 19 bases. This chain's CDR3 is CASSLGTADLTSSNQPQHF. The CDR3 bases are TGCGCCAGCAGCTTGGGTACGGCGGACCTGACGTCTAGCAATCAGCCCCAGCATTTT.

This clone has just one count. V gene TRBV19 combines with J gene TRBJ2-7; no clear D. Germline CDR1 reads LNHDA; CDR2 reads SQIVND (reference sequence). The V end lost 10 bases, the J end lost 2 bases, and 12 bases lay between the germline ends. The CDR3 consists of 12 residues. This CDR3 reads CATTSPAYEQYF. In DNA, the CDR3 is TGTGCCACGACTTCCCCGGCCTACGAGCAGTACTTC. Full variable domain (missing parts from reference TRBV19 and TRBJ2-7): DGGITQSPKYLFRKEGQNVTLSCEQNLNHDAMYWYRQDPGQGLRLIYYSQIVNDFQKGDIAEGYSVSREKKESFPLTVTSAQKNPTAFYLCATTSPAYEQYFGPGTRLTVT.

The rearrangement joins TRBV5-1 to TRBJ2-5, with 8 positions matching TRBD1. The germline V gene encodes CDR1 SGHRS and CDR2 YFSETQ. After removal of 4 bases from V and 4 bases from J, the junction contained 9 bases not matched to a gene. CDR3 length: 15 residues. CDR3 sequence (DNA): TGCGCCAGCAGCGACGCAGGGGGCGCAGGAGAGACCCAGTACTTC. Translation: CASSDAGGAGETQYF. Using reference TRBV5-1 and TRBJ2-5 for the parts outside the CDR3, the full variable domain is KAGVTQTPRYLIKTRGQQVTLSCSPISGHRSVSWYQQTPGQGLQFLFEYFSETQRNKGNFPGRFSGRQFSNSRSEMNVSTLELGDSALYLCASSDAGGAGETQYFGPGTRLLVL.

The V call is TRBV9, the J call TRBJ2-1; 7 bases fit TRBD2. V lost 7 bases and J lost 3; bases outside the gene matches: 7. The germline V gene has CDR1 SGDLS and CDR2 YYNGEE. This CDR3 has 14 residues. CDR3 DNA: TGTGCCAGCGGGGGGGACCCTCTCTACAATGAGCAGTTCTTC. Its translation: CASGGDPLYNEQFF.